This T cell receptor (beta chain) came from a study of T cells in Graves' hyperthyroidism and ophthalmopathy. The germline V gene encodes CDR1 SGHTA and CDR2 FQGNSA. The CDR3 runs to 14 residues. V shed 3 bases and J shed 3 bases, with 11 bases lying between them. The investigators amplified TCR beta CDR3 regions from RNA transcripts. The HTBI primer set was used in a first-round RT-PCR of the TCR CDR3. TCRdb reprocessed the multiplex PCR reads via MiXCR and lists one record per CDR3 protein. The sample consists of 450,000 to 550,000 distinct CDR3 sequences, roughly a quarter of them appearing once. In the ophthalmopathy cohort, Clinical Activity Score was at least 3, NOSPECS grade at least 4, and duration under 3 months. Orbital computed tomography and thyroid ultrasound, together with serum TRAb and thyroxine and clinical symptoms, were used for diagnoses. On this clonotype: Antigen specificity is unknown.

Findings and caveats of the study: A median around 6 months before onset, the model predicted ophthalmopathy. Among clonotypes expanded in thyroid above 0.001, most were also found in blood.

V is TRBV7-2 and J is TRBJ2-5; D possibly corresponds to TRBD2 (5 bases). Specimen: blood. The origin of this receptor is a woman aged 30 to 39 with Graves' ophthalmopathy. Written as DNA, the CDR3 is TGTGCCAGCAGCTTCGAGGACTGGGAAGAGACCCAGTACTTC. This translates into CASSFEDWEETQYF.